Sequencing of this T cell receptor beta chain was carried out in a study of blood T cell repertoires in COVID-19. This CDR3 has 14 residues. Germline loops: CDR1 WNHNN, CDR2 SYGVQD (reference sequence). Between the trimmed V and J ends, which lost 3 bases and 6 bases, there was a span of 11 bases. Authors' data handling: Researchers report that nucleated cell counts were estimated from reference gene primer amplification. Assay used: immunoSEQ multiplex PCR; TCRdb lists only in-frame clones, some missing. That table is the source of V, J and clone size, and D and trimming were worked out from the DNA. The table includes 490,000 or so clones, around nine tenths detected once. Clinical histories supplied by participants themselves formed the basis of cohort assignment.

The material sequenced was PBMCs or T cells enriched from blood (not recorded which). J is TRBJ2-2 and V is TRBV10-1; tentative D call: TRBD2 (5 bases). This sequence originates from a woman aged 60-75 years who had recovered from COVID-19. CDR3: CASSDARTAGELFF. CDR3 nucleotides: TGCGCCAGCAGTGACGCCCGGACTGCCGGGGAGCTGTTTTTT.